This T cell receptor (beta chain) originates from a study of T cell responses to AZD1222 COVID-19 vaccine. On the study more broadly: Some second doses came at about 4 weeks and others at about 12 weeks; these were pooled. Study-wide results and caveats: Clonal diversity was possibly underestimated, and white British individuals and females predominated among donors. Epitopes outside B.1.351 and B.1.1.7 mutated regions reportedly drew nearly half of spike TCRs.

The V gene's germline CDR1 is DFQATT and CDR2 SNEGSKA (reference sequence). The length of the CDR3 is 15 residues. Trimming stripped 3 bases from V and 0 bases from J, with 12 bases between. For this clone: Antigen: not known.

Libraries were prepared by immunoSEQ multiplex PCR; TCRdb keeps only in-frame clonotypes and omits some of them. The table has under 140,000 clones, under 95% seen once. The receptor was isolated from an adult in good health. This chain connects TRBV20-1 to TRBJ1-3; D is perhaps TRBD1 (6 bases). The specimen was peripheral blood, collected on day 0 of AZD1222 vaccination. Here the CDR3 reads CSASPRGLSGNTIYF. The CDR3 nucleotides are TGCAGTGCTAGTCCCAGGGGCCTCTCTGGAAACACCATATATTTT.